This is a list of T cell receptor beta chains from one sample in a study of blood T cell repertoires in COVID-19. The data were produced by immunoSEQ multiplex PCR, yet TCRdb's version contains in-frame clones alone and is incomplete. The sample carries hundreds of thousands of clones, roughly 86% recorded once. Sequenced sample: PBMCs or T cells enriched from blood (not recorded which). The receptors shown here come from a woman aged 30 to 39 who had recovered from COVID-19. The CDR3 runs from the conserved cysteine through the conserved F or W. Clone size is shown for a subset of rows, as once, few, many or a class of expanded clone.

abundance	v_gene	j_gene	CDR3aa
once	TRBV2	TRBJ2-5	CASGRGVYQETQYF
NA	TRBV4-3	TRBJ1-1	CASSPPDREDEAFF
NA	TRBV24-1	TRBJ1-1	CATSESGTANTEAFF
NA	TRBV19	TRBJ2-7	CASRSTGTTYEQYF
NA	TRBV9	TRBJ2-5	CASSVSGGAETQYF
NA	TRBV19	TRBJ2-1	CASTRAGATHNEQFF
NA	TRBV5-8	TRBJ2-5	CASSFNLGLQETQYF
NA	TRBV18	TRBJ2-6	CASSLQGTGANVLTF
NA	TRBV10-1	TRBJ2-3	CASSETGRAQYF
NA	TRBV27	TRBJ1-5	CASSPSNQPQHF
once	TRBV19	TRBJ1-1	CASSMLAGFTEAFF
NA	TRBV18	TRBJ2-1	CASSPLGGASSYNEQFF
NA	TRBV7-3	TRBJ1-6	CASSPWAGASPLHF
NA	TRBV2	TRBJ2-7	CASSEDLGEAYEQYF
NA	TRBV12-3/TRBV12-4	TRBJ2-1	CASSLLADNEQFF
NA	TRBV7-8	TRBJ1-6	CASSPLNGYSPLHF
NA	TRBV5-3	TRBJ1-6	CARSTGTGSSPLHF
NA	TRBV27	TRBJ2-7	CASSLLADYEQYF
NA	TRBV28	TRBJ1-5	CASRGQGGNQPQHF
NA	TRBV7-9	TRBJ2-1	CASSAAAGGYNEQFF
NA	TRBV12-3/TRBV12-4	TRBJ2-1	CASRRDSINEQFF
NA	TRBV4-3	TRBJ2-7	CASSQELSAASYEQYF
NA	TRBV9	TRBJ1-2	CASSVADKGARYGYTF
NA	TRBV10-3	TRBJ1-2	CAISESQGGNGYTF
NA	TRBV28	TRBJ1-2	CASSFDRTFNYGYTF
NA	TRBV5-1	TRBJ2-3	CASSQAGGHADTQYF
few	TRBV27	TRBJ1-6	CASSLGQYNFNSPLHF
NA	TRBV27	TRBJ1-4	CASSLRGGRPATNEKLFF
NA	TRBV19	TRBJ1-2	CASSQTGDYGYTF